This T cell receptor beta chain originates from a study of cytomegalovirus exposure and HLA in healthy donors (dated by TCRdb to the late 2010s). General notes on the study: An earlier analysis of roughly 570 of the donors reported about 300 Gb of sequence data and 117 million unique TCR beta sequences obtained from about 170 million T cells. An early release that covered around 590 HLA-typed donors contained approximately 320 gigabases of sequencing data and some 87 million unique TCR sequences. The genetic ancestry cluster associated with self-reported Caucasian donors included 81% of the approximately 400 genotyped donors. The study aimed to test whether signatures of past pathogen exposure could be identified by cataloging public T cell receptors. The study profiled the T cell repertoires of hundreds of subjects by immunosequencing and related them to cytomegalovirus serostatus. In addition to the first cohort of 666 subjects, a separate validation cohort of some 120 different subjects was used. To predict cytomegalovirus infection status, the study combined high-throughput TCR immunosequencing, statistical association of individual TCRs with disease status, and machine learning. A later analysis re-examined previously published TCR beta repertoires from roughly 650 donors and added high-resolution HLA genotyping to investigate patterns of TCR occurrence. The later analysis used no new phenotypic data to find candidate immune exposures, relying instead on TCR beta sequences and their occurrence across donors. An earlier analysis of 587 of the donors applied high-throughput TCR beta sequencing to assess whether each TCR beta V gene segment acted as functional or pseudogenic. Alongside the repertoire data, information on donor age, sex, ethnicity and CMV serostatus was compiled. Genome-wide SNP genotypes for about 55% of the 666 donors were used in a later genetic analysis, which treated that subset as a discovery cohort. All discovery cohort repertoires had been generated using a single sequencing platform. Class I and class II HLA loci were covered by the typing at four-digit resolution. The number of donors typed differed by locus, with roughly 620-630 for A, B, C, DRB1 and DQB1, around 520 for DQA1, 600 to 610 for DPA1, and roughly 450 for DPB1. Roughly 5 DR-DQ haplotypes were treated as single units for association and clustering because of strong linkage in the cohort. Across some 400 genotyped donors of the cohort, an average of about 220,000 unique TCR beta nucleotide sequences per donor were sequenced, and 15% to 20% of those sequences were non-productive. The paper's findings and limits, for the study overall: Immune exposure information for the cohort was limited to CMV serostatus. According to a later genetic analysis, donors in an Asian-associated ancestry cluster had fewer N-insertions in productive TCRs than the approximately 700-donor mean. Sequencing depth was assumed to be roughly uniform across donors in the presence/absence analyses, though that assumption may not hold. In a later analysis, around 17,000 TCR beta sequences were associated with specific HLA alleles at a false discovery rate of 0.05. Some IMGT-functional V segments, including TRBV6-2 and TRBV6-3, could not be distinguished by the 87-base-pair reads and were therefore excluded. Several of the top co-occurrence clusters appeared to be linked to parvovirus B19, influenza, CMV and Epstein-Barr virus, according to a later analysis. The classifier was reported to diagnose cytomegalovirus status with high specificity and sensitivity in both the original cohort and the validation cohort. The study listed approximately 160 TCR beta chains as associated with cytomegalovirus. In a later analysis, TCR association rates were found to vary across HLA loci, with the most associated TCRs seen for DRB1 alleles and the fewest for HLA-C alleles. The cohort was sequenced for TCR beta chains only, and without alpha or paired-chain data the features that could be detected were limited. A later analysis found that most CMV-associated TCR beta chains appeared HLA-restricted, with HLA associations seemingly driven largely by CMV exposure. A cluster of highly shared sequence variants was judged likely to represent a technical artifact of the sequencing pipeline. When HLA alleles, especially DR and DQ, strongly co-occurred, attributing TCR associations to individual alleles was difficult. Broadly in line with IMGT annotations, most TCR beta V segments showed up in productive rearrangements about 90% or about 30% of the time in an earlier analysis of several hundred of the donors. In vitro tests confirmed that three of the cytomegalovirus-associated TCR beta chains recognize cytomegalovirus antigens. According to the authors, the approach could potentially be generalized to other disease states and immunological phenotypes. Because counts were too low, 15 or so rarely observed V segments, including chromosome 9 orphons, were excluded from the earlier analysis of fewer than 650 of the donors. HLA typing was unavailable for some donors at each locus, so association tests used only the typed subset. Most TCR sequences were seen in very few donors, while some public TCRs were found in many individuals. A later genetic analysis associated a missense DCLRE1C variant with V-gene and J-gene trimming of TCR beta chains, and an independent cohort replicated the association. A later analysis found that HLA-associated TCR beta chains were more clonally expanded and had lower generation probabilities than equally common non-associated chains. Correlated functional status among segregating V segments might reflect linkage disequilibrium, but an unknown experimental factor could not be ruled out. A further reported finding was that TCR beta sequences accurately predicted the HLA-A and HLA-B alleles for most subjects in the first cohort.

Libraries came from the immunoSEQ multiplex PCR assay. The multiplex PCR relied on a mix of 60 forward primers for TCR Vbeta segments and 13 reverse primers for TCR Jbeta segments. The CDR3 region of rearranged TCR beta genes was amplified from genomic DNA with a multiplex PCR assay. On the Illumina HiSeq System, the amplified TCR beta libraries were sequenced as 87-base-pair reads. Per the source publication's procedure: A later analysis counted about 80 million unique TCR beta chains across the approximately 700 repertoires, and some 12 million of these chains were shared by at least two donors. To remove PCR and sequencing errors, raw reads were error-corrected and collapsed into unique sequences using a nearest-neighbor algorithm that merged closely related sequences. CDR3 sequences were aligned to IMGT reference sequences to assign V, D and J gene segments. For a sequence to be retained, a match of at least six nucleotides to both a V gene segment and a J gene segment was required. A rearrangement counted as productive if the CDR3 had no stop codons and remained in frame with V and J, and every other rearrangement counted as non-productive. CDR3 was defined according to IMGT convention as the region running from the second conserved V-encoded cysteine to the conserved J-encoded phenylalanine. Sequences without an unambiguous match to a single V gene segment were excluded from the earlier analysis of over 500 of the donors. An earlier analysis of fewer than 650 of the donors classified V segments as functional when productive rearrangements were above 56.7% and as segregating when the standard deviation between donors was above 5%. A statistical classification framework was built for diagnosing cytomegalovirus status from the catalog of TCR beta chain sequences. In a later analysis, V and J genes were assigned by comparing TCR nucleotide sequences against IMGT/GENE-DB human TR gene sequences. The TCRdist pipeline was used in a later analysis to assign CDR3 sequences and most-parsimonious VDJ recombination scenarios. A later analysis defined each TCR beta chain by its CDR3 amino acid sequence plus V-gene family, and excluded reads lacking a unique V-gene family. In a later analysis, some 600 highly shared, low-generation-probability nucleotide sequences were removed to address suspected cross-contamination and a sequencing artifact. A later analysis calculated a clonal expansion index for each public chain from normalized within-repertoire ranks of inferred template counts. A later analysis computed generation probabilities with a VDJ recombination model fitted to out-of-frame rearrangements, and checked the results against IGoR. Hypergeometric tests were used in a later analysis to score TCR-TCR, TCR-HLA and TCR-CMV co-occurrence, with a repertoire-size bias correction applied to the TCR pairs. False discovery rates were estimated in a later analysis by permuting HLA or CMV assignments 20 times. In a later analysis, co-occurring TCRs were grouped with DBSCAN, and TCRdist sequence similarity was added when clustering was performed within HLA-allele-positive subsets. For co-occurrence clustering, repertoires with fewer than 30,000 or more than 120,000 public chains were excluded, along with a handful of repertoires with anomalous nucleotide sharing. This is the immuneACCESS table as TCRdb keeps it, with only in-frame sequences that have V and J called. A part of the clones is gone; compared with another copy, unresolved V genes explain less than half, and the rest is unexplained. That table gives V, J and clone size, and the DNA gave D and trimming. In this sample the table shows over 90,000 clones, around 60% of which occur a single time. Roughly 3.2% of the sample goes to the ten largest clones.

In total, roughly 670 healthy bone marrow donors made up the cohort. At the time of sampling, all cohort members were nominally healthy, though unrecorded immune exposures were likely present. The donor was CMV seronegative and was included in the group of 352 seronegative cohort members. A peripheral blood sample was collected from each donor, and TCR beta sequencing was performed on peripheral blood mononuclear cells. Genomic DNA extraction from the blood cell samples was performed with the Qiagen DNeasy Blood Extraction Kit. CDR1 and CDR2 are drawn from the germline V gene: SQVTM, ANQGSEA. Deletion took 7 bases off V and 1 base off J, with a span of 10 bases between the germline ends. The CDR3 covers 12 residues, taking in both the cysteine and the phenylalanine. Only CDR3 DNA remains: 36 bases, in frame from the first base. This clone was counted between two and nine times. This receptor's antigen is unknown. One base away there is no much larger clone; base qualities are not given.

The TCR comes from a man aged 60 to 75 in good health and CMV-seronegative. Specimen: PBMCs. This chain joins TRBV29-1 to TRBJ1-1; the D gene identity is not certain. At the DNA level, the sequence is TGCAGCGGTGCCTACTGGAACACTGAAGCTTTCTTT. It codes for CSGAYWNTEAFF.